This T cell receptor beta chain was profiled in a study of T cell responses to AZD1222 COVID-19 vaccine. Here immunoSEQ multiplex PCR was the method, and the copy in TCRdb shows in-frame clones only, minus some. The sample has over 95,000 clones, about 90% seen once. The CDR3 sequence is 14 residues long. Trimming shortened V by 0 bases and J by 1 base, and 7 bases separated the two germline ends. Germline CDR1 reads SGDLS; CDR2 reads YYNGEE. Whole-study results and caveats: The study reported that nearly half of spike-specific TCRs target unmutated variant regions. Increased Spike-specific TCR breadth and depth were observed after two AZD1222 doses.

As concerns this clone: Antigen specificity is unknown.

Analysis merged second doses at about 4 or about 12 weeks. The sample consisted of peripheral blood, taken 28 days after the second AZD1222 dose. This sequence joins TRBV9 and TRBJ2-5; D is uncertain. This TCR was recovered from an adult who received the AZD1222 COVID-19 vaccine. The CDR3 reads CASSVGVGQETQYF. DNA of the CDR3: TGTGCCAGCAGCGTAGGGGTAGGCCAAGAGACCCAGTACTTC.